Detailed here is one T cell receptor beta chain. The CDR3 consists of 14 residues. V lost 6 bases and J 8 bases, leaving 16 bases between the germline ends. RNA was extracted with the RNeasy kit, and a quantity of 0.5 to 1 ug was reverse transcribed using random hexamers. TCRdb independently ran MiXCR on the immunoSEQ multiplex PCR reads; one entry per CDR3 protein. Here the sample spans under 200,000 distinct CDR3 sequences, nearly 97% being singletons. Bulk CD8+ and CD4+ cells came from magnetic negative isolation; CD8+ TEMRA by FACS. This sample was taken from a study of CD8 T cells in Susac syndrome.

The sample taken for sequencing was CD4+ T cells from PBMCs. V usage is TRBV12-3 or TRBV12-4 and J usage is TRBJ1-4; D remains unclear. The receptor comes from a human donor with Susac syndrome. The DNA of the CDR3 is TGTGCCAGCAGCTTTTCGGCTTCGGGGGAAAAACTGTTTTTT. Translated: CASSFSASGEKLFF.